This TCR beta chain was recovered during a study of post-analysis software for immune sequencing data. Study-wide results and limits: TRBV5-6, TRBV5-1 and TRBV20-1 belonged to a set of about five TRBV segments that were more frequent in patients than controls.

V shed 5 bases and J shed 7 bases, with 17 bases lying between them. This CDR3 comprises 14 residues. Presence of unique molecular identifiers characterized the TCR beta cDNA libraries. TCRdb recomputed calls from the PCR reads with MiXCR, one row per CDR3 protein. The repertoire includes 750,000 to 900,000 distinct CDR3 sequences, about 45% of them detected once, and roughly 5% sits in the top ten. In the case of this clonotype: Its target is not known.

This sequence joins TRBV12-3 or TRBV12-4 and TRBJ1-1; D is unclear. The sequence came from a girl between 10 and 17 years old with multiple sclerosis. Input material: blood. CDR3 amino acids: CASSRLTGEGEAFF. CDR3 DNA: TGTGCCAGCAGTCGCCTCACCGGGGAGGGTGAAGCTTTCTTT.